This note documents a single T cell receptor (beta chain) sequence. This sample is part of a study of cytotoxic CD8 clonotypes in ibrutinib-treated CLL. Study summary: Samples had a mean of approximately 270,000 productive templates and more than 85,000 productive rearrangements.

Genomic DNA (around 2 micrograms) was obtained from cryopreserved PBMCs for construction of TCR beta libraries. With sequencing, the targeted depth ranged from 1 in 200,000 to 1 in 1 million T cells. The method was immunoSEQ multiplex PCR; TCRdb's version includes in-frame clones alone and lacks a portion of them. The sample has some 300,000 clones, around four fifths seen once. V lost 7 bases and J 3 bases, leaving 12 bases between the germline ends. The CDR3 consists of 14 residues. CDR1 is SNHLY and CDR2 is FYNNEI in the germline V gene. This receptor was obtained from a human donor with chronic lymphocytic leukemia. The sample in question was PBMCs, obtained before ibrutinib treatment. The genes are TRBV2 and TRBJ2-2; no clear D. CDR3 amino acids: CASIPQRDTGELFF. CDR3 in DNA: TGTGCCAGCATTCCTCAGCGAGACACCGGGGAGCTGTTTTTT.